This TCR beta chain was documented in a study of blood T cell repertoires in COVID-19. About the research overall: Sites in the United States, Italy and Spain provided acute and convalescent COVID-19 samples. T cells, B-cell-depleted T cells, or PBMCs provided the cDNA or gDNA that served as material.

In the authors' workflow: Reference gene primer amplification gave nucleated cell count estimates. Assay used: immunoSEQ multiplex PCR; TCRdb lists only in-frame clones, some missing. V and J calls and clone size follow that table, whereas D and trimming were derived from the DNA. Of 250,000 or so clones listed, approximately 88% are singletons. Trimming shortened V by 4 bases and J by 5 bases, and 6 bases separated the two germline ends. The CDR3 runs to 12 residues. From germline, CDR1 is MDHEN and CDR2 SYDVKM. This clonotype was sampled from a woman aged 40 to 50 who had recovered from COVID-19. Sequences were obtained from peripheral blood. The rearrangement links TRBV28 to TRBJ1-5; D ambiguous. The CDR3 sequence is CASSSGYQPQHF. CDR3 DNA: TGTGCCAGCAGTTCGGGATATCAGCCCCAGCATTTT. Together with reference TRBV28 and TRBJ1-5, the CDR3 gives the full variable domain: DVKVTQSSRYLVKRTGEKVFLECVQDMDHENMFWYRQDPGLGLRLIYFSYDVKMKEKGDIPEGYSVSREKKERFSLILESASTNQTSMYLCASSSGYQPQHFGDGTRLSIL.